These T cell receptor beta chains were read from a single sample in a study of post-analysis software for immune sequencing data. TCRdb reprocessed the PCR reads with MiXCR, giving one entry per CDR3 protein. The data show roughly 670,000 distinct CDR3 sequences, 55% to 60% seen once. Sample: blood. Receptors were obtained from a girl aged 2 to 9 with multiple sclerosis. The CDR3 runs from the conserved cysteine through the conserved F or W. Fields, in order: V gene, clone size, D gene, J gene, CDR3 DNA, CDR3 protein. The D gene is left open where the match is weak. Size is stated for part of the rows, as once, few or many counts, or as a class when the clone is expanded.

TRBV5-1,NA,NA,TRBJ1-2,TGCGCCAGCAGCTTGGAAAGGGTGGACTATGGCTACACCTTC,CASSLERVDYGYTF
TRBV12-3/TRBV12-4,many,NA,TRBJ2-5,TGTGCCAGCAGTTTATCGGAGACCCAGTACTTC,CASSLSETQYF
TRBV12-3/TRBV12-4,few,NA,TRBJ1-1,TGTGCCAGCAGTATTATGGGGGACACTGAAGCTTTCTTT,CASSIMGDTEAFF
TRBV11-2,few,NA,TRBJ1-4,TGTGCCAGCAGCCCCCTGGACACCCGTAATGAAAAACTGTTTTTT,CASSPLDTRNEKLFF
TRBV14,NA,NA,TRBJ1-5,TGTGCCAGCAGCCAAGGTACGAGGGGCCCCCAGCATTTT,CASSQGTRGPQHF
TRBV7-3,NA,NA,TRBJ1-2,TGTGCCAGCAGCTTCCAGGGGCACTATGGCTACACCTTC,CASSFQGHYGYTF
TRBV7-9,NA,TRBD2,TRBJ2-1,TGTGCCAGCAGCTCGGGACTAGCGGGAGTCGGCTCCTACAATGAGCGGTTCTTC,CASSSGLAGVGSYNERFF
TRBV5-5,NA,TRBD1,TRBJ2-1,TGTGCCAGCAGAAGTCAAACAGGGGGCAGGAATGAGCAGTTCTTC,CASRSQTGGRNEQFF
TRBV20-1,few,NA,TRBJ2-5,TGCAGTGCGCACGCGGGGTTACAAGAGACCCAGTACTTC,CSAHAGLQETQYF
TRBV7-9,few,NA,TRBJ2-1,TGTGCCAGCAGCCTCCAGGGGCTCCGTGCAAGGAATGAGCAGTTCTTC,CASSLQGLRARNEQFF
TRBV30,NA,NA,TRBJ2-3,TGTGCCTGGAGCGCCGGGACCCATCCTAGCACAGATACGCAGTATTTT,CAWSAGTHPSTDTQYF
TRBV5-4,few,NA,TRBJ2-3,TGTGCCAGCAGCATCAGGGGGGCAGATACGCAGTATTTT,CASSIRGADTQYF
TRBV20-1,NA,TRBD1,TRBJ2-4,TGCAGTGCTGGAGTTGACCGGGACAGGGTGGATGGAGAGCAGTACTTC,CSAGVDRDRVDGEQYF
TRBV11-2,few,TRBD2,TRBJ2-1,TGTGCCAGCAGCCCGCGGACTAGCGGTTACAATGAGCAGTTCTTC,CASSPRTSGYNEQFF
TRBV5-1,few,NA,TRBJ1-2,TGTGCCAGCAGCTTGGGCGGTCAGGGGAACTATGGCTACACCTTC,CASSLGGQGNYGYTF
TRBV4-1,few,TRBD2,TRBJ2-5,TGCGCCAGCAGCCAAGATCCGGATAGCGGGATCCAAGAGACCCAGTACTTC,CASSQDPDSGIQETQYF
TRBV9,few,NA,TRBJ1-6,TGTGCCAGCAGCGTAGACAAGGGACCAAATTCACCCCTCCACTTT,CASSVDKGPNSPLHF
TRBV27,NA,TRBD1,TRBJ1-1,TGTGCCAGCAGTTCAAGACAGGGCCCGCGGACTGAAGCTTTCTTT,CASSSRQGPRTEAFF
TRBV14,few,NA,TRBJ1-2,TGTGCCAGCAGCCAAGACCCAAAAGGCAGGGCGAGCGCGATCACCTTC,CASSQDPKGRASAITF
TRBV20-1,NA,TRBD1,TRBJ1-1,TGCAGTGCTAAGAGACAGGGTAACACTGAAGCTTTCTTT,CSAKRQGNTEAFF
TRBV20-1,NA,NA,TRBJ2-7,TGCAGTGCTAGGGCCAGGGGAAGATGGACCTACGAGCAGTACTTC,CSARARGRWTYEQYF
TRBV28,NA,TRBD1,TRBJ2-7,TGTGCCAGCCGATTTATTGGACAGGGGAATTACGAGCAGTACTTC,CASRFIGQGNYEQYF
TRBV7-3,NA,TRBD1,TRBJ2-1,TGTGCCAGCAGCTTAGGGGAACCGGGACAGGGGGCTCGGGTACATGAGCAGTTCTTC,CASSLGEPGQGARVHEQFF
TRBV6-5,few,NA,TRBJ2-7,TGTGCCAGCAGTTACCCAGGACAGCCCCAGTACTTC,CASSYPGQPQYF
TRBV24-1,NA,NA,TRBJ1-1,TGTGCCGCGAATTGGGGCAACGCGAACACTGAAGCTTTCTTT,CAANWGNANTEAFF
TRBV10-3,NA,NA,TRBJ2-4,TGTGCCATCAGTGATCCGCGGGCGGGCGGGGGCGGAACCATTCAGTACTTC,CAISDPRAGGGGTIQYF
TRBV6-4,NA,NA,TRBJ2-1,TGTGCCAGCAGTCTCCGGGACCAGGCGTCTGAGCAGTTCTTC,CASSLRDQASEQFF
TRBV7-9,few,NA,TRBJ2-7,TGTGCCAGCAGCTTCAGCGACGGTGACTACGAGCAGTACTTC,CASSFSDGDYEQYF
TRBV21-1,NA,NA,TRBJ2-3,TGTGCCAGCGCCCGACAGGGGGCCGATAGCACAGATACGCAGTATTTT,CASARQGADSTDTQYF
TRBV10-3,few,NA,TRBJ2-5,TGTGCCACGAAAACCCAGGGGGAGACCCAGTACTTC,CATKTQGETQYF
TRBV20-1,few,NA,TRBJ2-7,TGCAGTGCTATCGCGCTATCCCGCGGTCGGGCCACCGAGCAGTACTTC,CSAIALSRGRATEQYF
TRBV12-3/TRBV12-4,NA,NA,TRBJ1-6,TGTGCCAGCAGTACACAGGGTGCGGATAATTCACCCCTCCACTTT,CASSTQGADNSPLHF
TRBV7-7,NA,NA,TRBJ2-2,TGTGCCAGCAGCTTAGCGTTAGGCCAACGGGAGCTGTTTTTT,CASSLALGQRELFF
TRBV5-1,NA,TRBD1,TRBJ2-7,TGCGCCTGCAGCTTGACAGGGCCCCGCTACGAGCAGTACTTC,CACSLTGPRYEQYF
TRBV10-1,NA,NA,TRBJ1-4,TGCGCCAGACACAGGGTTACTTCAGAACTGTTTTTT,CARHRVTSELFF
TRBV19,NA,TRBD2,TRBJ2-1,TGTGCCAGTAGCCGAACGGGACTAGCGGAGTACAATGAGCAGTTCTTC,CASSRTGLAEYNEQFF
TRBV2,NA,TRBD1,TRBJ1-5,TGTGCCAGCAGAACCCCGGGACAGGGAAGTTCGGAGGGACAGCCCCAGCATTTT,CASRTPGQGSSEGQPQHF
TRBV2,few,TRBD2,TRBJ2-1,TGTGCCAGCAGCGACTCTAGCGGGGGGGACAATGAGCAGTTCTTC,CASSDSSGGDNEQFF
TRBV20-1,NA,TRBD1,TRBJ2-1,TGCAGTGCGAATTCGGGGACAGAGACCTACAATGAGCAGTTCTTC,CSANSGTETYNEQFF
TRBV3-1,NA,NA,TRBJ2-1,TGTGCCAGCAGCCAATATAGGTATAAGCAGTTCTTC,CASSQYRYKQFF
TRBV4-1,NA,NA,TRBJ2-1,TGCGCCAGCAGCCAAGCGTTAAGTATGGCGGGACGGACCTACAATGAGCAGTTCTTC,CASSQALSMAGRTYNEQFF
TRBV4-1,NA,NA,TRBJ1-2,TGCGCCAGCAGCCAGACGATGGGATGGGAAGGCTACACCTTC,CASSQTMGWEGYTF
TRBV28,NA,TRBD2,TRBJ2-7,TGTGCCAGCAGTTTATTGGCTCTAGCGGGAACCTACGAGCAGTACTTC,CASSLLALAGTYEQYF
TRBV12-3/TRBV12-4,few,NA,TRBJ2-5,TGTGCCAGCAGTCTCGGAACGGGGTGGGAGACCCAGTACTTC,CASSLGTGWETQYF
TRBV7-9,few,NA,TRBJ1-4,TGTGCCAGCAGCTTTCAAAGGTCATCGCCCTCATTTGCAACTAATGAAAAACTGTTTTTT,CASSFQRSSPSFATNEKLFF
TRBV6-5,NA,TRBD2,TRBJ2-7,TGTGCCAGCAGTTACAGGACTAGCGGCTACGAGCAGTACTTC,CASSYRTSGYEQYF
TRBV12-3/TRBV12-4,NA,TRBD2,TRBJ2-3,TGTGCCAGCAGTTTACAGACTAGCGGGGGTTTCGATACGCAGTATTTT,CASSLQTSGGFDTQYF
TRBV7-2,NA,NA,TRBJ2-1,TGTGCCAGCAGCTTTGGAGACGATGAGCAGTTCTTC,CASSFGDDEQFF